This T cell receptor beta chain is drawn from a study of human T cells and chemical hapten exposure. As to time point: patch test 3, about 24 weeks after DPC sensitization. Documented treatment: therapeutic diphenylcyclopropenone sensitization with weekly scalp DPC. Study findings and constraints: High-frequency TCRs, those above 1 in 1000, stayed the same after DPC sensitization. Positively correlated with patch test score were the counts of PT1 expanded TCRs.

Original processing notes: There were a median of approximately 88,000 TCRs per sample, with a range from roughly 20,000 to 690,600. TCRdb called the RACE reads again in MiXCR, with one record for every CDR3 protein. The V and J calls and clone size are TCRdb's, not the authors'. The data hold fewer than 100,000 distinct CDR3 sequences, with approximately 11% observed a single time. Germline CDR1 MNHEY, CDR2 SVGEGT. V lost 8 bases and J 1 base, leaving 21 bases between the germline ends. This CDR3 region has 18 residues. This clonotype was seen only a few times. Its antigen is not known. This sequence joins TRBV6-2 or TRBV6-3 and TRBJ2-6, with a tentative D call TRBD2 (6 bases). Sequenced here: whole blood, sampled in connection with sensitization to the hapten diphenylcyclopropenone (DPC). This clonotype was sampled from a woman in her thirties with alopecia areata. Some clones in this sample may be carry-over from other donors' samples. CDR3 region: CASGIPPGVYSGANVLTF. Here the CDR3 DNA reads TGTGCCAGCGGAATCCCTCCGGGAGTTTATTCTGGGGCCAACGTCCTGACTTTC.